Presented here are 19 T cell receptor beta chains from one specimen sequenced in a study of siplizumab effects on memory and regulatory T cells. The protocol was immunoSEQ multiplex PCR, while the TCRdb copy is restricted to in-frame clones and leaves out a portion. The table records some 100,000 clones, around 95% of them present only once. Sequencing was performed on Tregs sorted from blood. The receptors were sampled from a human donor in good health.

The CDR3 DNA follows: TGCGCCAGCAGCCCTGGCTTGGATACAGGGAGGGGGCAGCCCCAGCATTTT. Its protein product is CASSPGLDTGRGQPQHF. This chain uses TRBV5-1 with TRBJ1-5; maybe TRBD1 (6 bases). The germline CDR1 and CDR2 sequences are SGHRS and YFSETQ. The CDR3 spans 17 residues. Trimming pared 4 bases from V and 7 bases from J, leaving 24 bases between. Looking up the rest from reference TRBV5-1 and TRBJ1-5 gives the full variable domain: KAGVTQTPRYLIKTRGQQVTLSCSPISGHRSVSWYQQTPGQGLQFLFEYFSETQRNKGNFPGRFSGRQFSNSRSEMNVSTLELGDSALYLCASSPGLDTGRGQPQHFGDGTRLSIL.

Here the CDR3 reads CASSLSPKRSGANVLTF. The CDR3 DNA reads TGCGCCAGCAGCTTATCACCCAAGAGGTCTGGGGCCAACGTCCTGACTTTC. This rearrangement joins TRBV5-1 to TRBJ2-6; D not certain. The CDR3 spans 17 residues. Germline V gene lookup returns CDR1 SGHRS and CDR2 YFSETQ. Trimming took off 2 bases at V and 1 base at J, with 13 bases between the two ends.

The chain joins TRBV5-5 to TRBJ1-2, with D tentatively TRBD1 (5 bases). V was trimmed by 1 base and J by 4 bases, leaving 17 bases between them. Germline values: CDR1 SGHKS, CDR2 YYEKEE (reference sequence). This CDR3 spans 16 amino acids. CDR3: CASSLQQGRASYGYTF. The DNA of the CDR3 is TGTGCCAGCAGCTTGCAACAAGGCAGGGCAAGCTATGGCTACACCTTC.

The chain combines TRBV19 with TRBJ1-5, with D possibly TRBD1 on 5 matching bases. The CDR3 is made up of 12 amino acids. Trimming removed 4 bases from V and 7 bases from J, with 8 bases in between. The germline V gene encodes CDR1 LNHDA and CDR2 SQIVND (reference sequence). CDR3 in DNA: TGTGCCAGTAGTACAGGGTTCCAGCCCCAGCATTTT. Protein product: CASSTGFQPQHF.

V gene TRBV14 combines with J gene TRBJ2-7; 11 positions agree with TRBD2. CDR1 and CDR2 from the germline V gene are SGHDN and FVKESK. This CDR3 is built from 12 residues. V dropped 8 bases and J dropped 9; count of bases not matched to a gene: 6. CDR3 region: CASGIAGGRQYF. In nucleotides, the CDR3 is TGTGCCAGCGGGATAGCGGGAGGGAGGCAGTACTTC.

CDR3 sequence: CASSRGQGWQPQHF. The CDR3 DNA follows: TGTGCCAGCAGCAGGGGACAGGGTTGGCAGCCCCAGCATTTT. The chain carries TRBV7-9 and TRBJ1-5; 9 bases fit TRBD1. This CDR3 contains 14 residues. Germline CDR1 is SEHNR and CDR2 is FQNEAQ (reference sequence). The V gene end was trimmed by 5 bases and the J gene end by 7 bases; junction bases not matched to a gene: 6.

The chain links TRBV7-2 to TRBJ2-3, with D unclear. V dropped 1 base and J dropped 1 base, with 6 bases sitting between them. The CDR3 is 14 amino acids. Germline values: CDR1 SGHTA, CDR2 FQGNSA. The CDR3 is CASSLEWGTDTQYF. CDR3 sequence (DNA): TGTGCCAGCAGCTTAGAATGGGGCACAGATACGCAGTATTTT.

The chain uses TRBV19 and TRBJ1-1; possibly TRBD1 for D (6 bases). Trimming took 5 bases from V and 2 from J, leaving 18 bases between them. Germline loops: CDR1 LNHDA, CDR2 SQIVND (reference sequence). The CDR3 totals 16 residues. The CDR3 is CASSPSRGLINTEAFF. The CDR3 DNA follows: TGTGCCAGTAGTCCCTCGAGGGGGTTAATAAACACTGAAGCTTTCTTT.

A single count supports this clone. The rearrangement joins TRBV5-6 to TRBJ1-1, with 9 bases fitting TRBD1. The CDR3 contains 15 residues. Trimming cost V 4 bases and J 5 bases; bases outside gene matches: 9. Germline V lookup: CDR1 SGHDT, CDR2 YYEEEE. The CDR3 loop is CASSRTQGARTEAFF. Here the CDR3 DNA reads TGTGCCAGCAGCCGGACACAGGGGGCTAGGACTGAAGCTTTCTTT.

This chain links TRBV5-5 with TRBJ2-1, with TRBD2 matching over 8 bases. CDR1 is SGHKS and CDR2 is YYEKEE in the germline V gene (reference sequence). V shed 0 bases and J 8 bases; nucleotides not matched to a gene: 10. This CDR3 spans 16 amino acids. The CDR3 DNA reads as TGTGCCAGCAGCTTGGCATACAGCGGGAGTGGTGATGAGCAGTTCTTC. Protein: CASSLAYSGSGDEQFF.

The chain has TRBV6-1 and TRBJ2-1; 8 bases are shared with TRBD1. Germline V gene data show CDR1 as MNHNS and CDR2 as SASEGT. The CDR3 loop spans 12 amino acids. With 5 bases clipped from V and 7 bases from J, the junction kept 1 base outside the gene matches. CDR3 DNA sequence: TGTGCCAGCAGTCGGGACAGGAATGAGCAGTTCTTC. Residues: CASSRDRNEQFF.

The rearrangement links TRBV7-3 to TRBJ2-2; no definite D call. CDR1 is SGHTA and CDR2 is FQGTGA in the germline V gene. The CDR3 totals 14 residues. Trimming pared 0 bases from V and 5 bases from J, leaving 7 bases between. CDR3 in amino acids: CASSLTGRTGELFF. In nucleotides, the CDR3 is TGTGCCAGCAGCTTAACCGGGCGGACCGGGGAGCTGTTTTTT.

The chain couples TRBV5-8 to TRBJ1-5; D is unclear. Germline V lookup: CDR1 SGHTS, CDR2 YDEGEE. The CDR3 consists of 17 residues. Deletions cut 2 bases from V and 0 bases from J, with 15 bases between. The CDR3 loop is CASSFLFRRHSNQPQHF. CDR3 coding DNA: TGTGCCAGCAGCTTCTTGTTTCGACGCCATAGCAATCAGCCCCAGCATTTT.

This clone is a singleton in its sample. The V and J genes are TRBV28 and TRBJ1-5; 9 nucleotides line up with TRBD1. The CDR3 contains 13 residues. V trimming: 6 bases; J trimming: 7 bases; junction bases outside the gene matches: 4. The V gene's germline CDR1 is MDHEN and CDR2 SYDVKM. For the CDR3, the DNA is TGTGCCAGCAGGGGACAGGGCGGCCAGCCCCAGCATTTT. This gives the protein CASRGQGGQPQHF.

CDR3 region: CASSLTVADTQYF. CDR3 bases: TGTGCCAGCAGCTTAACAGTCGCAGATACGCAGTATTTT. This rearrangement joins TRBV7-3 to TRBJ2-3; no clear D gene. The CDR3 extends over 13 amino acids. Germline CDR1 reads SGHTA; CDR2 reads FQGTGA. The V and J ends lost 0 bases and 4 bases respectively, with 5 bases between them.

The rearrangement joins TRBV14 to TRBJ2-7; D gene unclear. Germline V gives CDR1 SGHDN, CDR2 FVKESK. CDR3 length: 12 residues. V was shortened by 3 bases and J by 9 bases, with 12 bases between the two germline ends. The CDR3 protein is CASSQVLSGQYF. The CDR3 DNA sequence: TGTGCCAGCAGCCAGGTGTTAAGTGGGCAGTACTTC.

The chain joins TRBV2 to TRBJ2-1; D gene unclear. V lost 3 bases to trimming and J lost 9 bases, with 9 bases between them. There are 12 residues in the CDR3. The V gene's germline CDR1 is SNHLY and CDR2 FYNNEI. The CDR3 protein is CASSDPKSEQFF. The CDR3 bases are TGTGCCAGCAGTGACCCAAAGAGTGAGCAGTTCTTC.

This rearrangement joins TRBV6-6 to TRBJ1-1; no reliable D call. Between the trimmed V and J ends, which lost 4 bases and 6 bases, there was a span of 12 bases. Germline V lookup: CDR1 MNHNY, CDR2 SVGAGI (reference sequence). The CDR3 length is 13 residues. CDR3 DNA sequence: TGTGCCAGCAGTTCACCCCGCTGGGCTGAAGCTTTCTTT. The encoded protein is CASSSPRWAEAFF.

The chain has TRBV5-4 and TRBJ2-5; D might be TRBD1 (5 bases). There are 14 residues in the CDR3. Germline values: CDR1 SGHNT, CDR2 YYREEE (reference sequence). V gave up 0 bases and J gave up 5 bases, with 11 bases separating them. CDR3 in amino acids: CASSLGGRTETQYF. The CDR3 DNA follows: TGTGCCAGCAGCTTGGGGGGCCGTACGGAGACCCAGTACTTC.